A selection of T cell receptor beta chains follows, all from one sample in a study of neurological immune-mediated disorders. TCRdb re-called the 5' RACE reads through MiXCR, storing one row per CDR3 protein. The profile shows roughly 39,000 distinct CDR3 sequences, almost 7.5% of them singletons. The sequencing input was CD4+ T cells from blood. The receptors come from a man aged 50-59 years in good health. Both conserved end residues are part of each CDR3. Each record gives: D gene, clone size, J gene, V gene, CDR3 DNA, CDR3 protein. A D gene is named only where the DNA matches it firmly. Clone size is not always given. Where it is, it says once, few, many or a class for expanded clones.

D gene: .
clone size: many
J gene: TRBJ1-6
V gene: TRBV10-2
CDR3 DNA: TGCGCCAGCAGTGAACAGGGACCCAATTCACCCCTCCACTTT
CDR3 protein: CASSEQGPNSPLHF

D gene: TRBD1
clone size: many
J gene: TRBJ1-2
V gene: TRBV7-6
CDR3 DNA: TGTGCCAGCAGCTCCCTGGACAGGGGTCGTGGCTACACCTTC
CDR3 protein: CASSSLDRGRGYTF

D gene: .
clone size: many
J gene: TRBJ2-7
V gene: TRBV7-2
CDR3 DNA: TGTGCCAGCAGCTTCGACCGGAGAGCGGGTAGCTCCTACGAGCAGTACTTC
CDR3 protein: CASSFDRRAGSSYEQYF

D gene: TRBD1
clone size: .
J gene: TRBJ2-5
V gene: TRBV18
CDR3 DNA: TGTGCCAGCTCACCACCGGGACAGCAAGAGACCCAGTACTTC
CDR3 protein: CASSPPGQQETQYF

D gene: TRBD2
clone size: many
J gene: TRBJ2-3
V gene: TRBV6-5
CDR3 DNA: TGTGCCAGCAGCCTGAACGGGGACTACCCGGGCCGAGGTACGCAGTATTTT
CDR3 protein: CASSLNGDYPGRGTQYF

D gene: TRBD2
clone size: many
J gene: TRBJ2-3
V gene: TRBV6-1
CDR3 DNA: TGTGCCAGCAGTGGAAGTAGCGGGAGTTTATCAGATACGCAGTATTTT
CDR3 protein: CASSGSSGSLSDTQYF

D gene: .
clone size: many
J gene: TRBJ2-3
V gene: TRBV4-3
CDR3 DNA: TGCGCCAGCAGCCAAGATAGGAATACCGATACGCAGTATTTT
CDR3 protein: CASSQDRNTDTQYF

D gene: .
clone size: many
J gene: TRBJ2-1
V gene: TRBV19
CDR3 DNA: TGTGCCAGTAGTCCAAGACCCACAGAGCAGTTCTTC
CDR3 protein: CASSPRPTEQFF

D gene: .
clone size: few
J gene: TRBJ2-7
V gene: TRBV10-3
CDR3 DNA: TGTGCCATCAGTGAGTCGAATACAGGTGCCTACGAGCAGTACTTC
CDR3 protein: CAISESNTGAYEQYF

D gene: .
clone size: many
J gene: TRBJ2-7
V gene: TRBV7-2
CDR3 DNA: TGTGCCAGCAGCTTAGGGTCATGGGGCCGCGAGCAGTACTTC
CDR3 protein: CASSLGSWGREQYF

D gene: .
clone size: many
J gene: TRBJ1-3
V gene: TRBV12-3/TRBV12-4
CDR3 DNA: TGTGCCAGCAGTTTATCACTCTCTGGAAACACCATATATTTT
CDR3 protein: CASSLSLSGNTIYF

D gene: .
clone size: many
J gene: TRBJ2-3
V gene: TRBV20-1
CDR3 DNA: TGCAGTGCTAGAGATCCCAGGGGGGCCGATACGCAGTATTTT
CDR3 protein: CSARDPRGADTQYF

D gene: .
clone size: many
J gene: TRBJ1-4
V gene: TRBV5-1
CDR3 DNA: TGCGCCAGCAGCCGCGGTAATGAAAAACTGTTTTTT
CDR3 protein: CASSRGNEKLFF

D gene: TRBD1
clone size: many
J gene: TRBJ1-6
V gene: TRBV5-1
CDR3 DNA: TGCGCCAGCAGCTTGGGGGAGGGGGCTCTGACACCCCTCCACTTT
CDR3 protein: CASSLGEGALTPLHF

D gene: .
clone size: medium-sized
J gene: TRBJ2-7
V gene: TRBV11-2
CDR3 DNA: TGTGCCAGCAGCCCGGCCCTAATGGGGCGCGAGCAGTACTTC
CDR3 protein: CASSPALMGREQYF

D gene: TRBD2
clone size: many
J gene: TRBJ2-3
V gene: TRBV5-1
CDR3 DNA: TGCGCCAGCAGCTTGCCCTGGAGTAGCGGGAGGATACTGAGCACAGATACGCAGTATTTT
CDR3 protein: CASSLPWSSGRILSTDTQYF

D gene: TRBD2
clone size: many
J gene: TRBJ2-2
V gene: TRBV20-1
CDR3 DNA: TGCAGTGCTAGAGGCGCTAGCGGGAGGGCGAGTGGGGAGCTGTTTTTT
CDR3 protein: CSARGASGRASGELFF

D gene: TRBD1
clone size: few
J gene: TRBJ2-7
V gene: TRBV28
CDR3 DNA: TGTGCCAGCAGCCCTGGGACAGGGCGGTACTACGAGCAGTACTTC
CDR3 protein: CASSPGTGRYYEQYF

D gene: TRBD2
clone size: many
J gene: TRBJ2-5
V gene: TRBV5-1
CDR3 DNA: TGCGCCAGCAGCGCCGGGACTAGCGGAAACCAAGAGACCCAGTACTTC
CDR3 protein: CASSAGTSGNQETQYF

D gene: .
clone size: .
J gene: TRBJ2-2
V gene: TRBV20-1
CDR3 DNA: TGCAGTGGCAGGGGACTCGGCGGCACCGGGGAGCTGTTTTTT
CDR3 protein: CSGRGLGGTGELFF

D gene: TRBD1
clone size: many
J gene: TRBJ1-4
V gene: TRBV5-5
CDR3 DNA: TGTGCCAGCAGCTGGACAGGGCGTGAAAAACTGTTTTTT
CDR3 protein: CASSWTGREKLFF

D gene: TRBD2
clone size: many
J gene: TRBJ2-1
V gene: TRBV20-1
CDR3 DNA: TGCAGTGCTAGAGGTAGCGGGAGTCGGAATGAGCAGTTCTTC
CDR3 protein: CSARGSGSRNEQFF

D gene: TRBD1
clone size: many
J gene: TRBJ2-1
V gene: TRBV4-1
CDR3 DNA: TGCGCCAGCAGCCAAGAAGGTGGGGGACAGGGTAAAGATGAGCAGTTCTTC
CDR3 protein: CASSQEGGGQGKDEQFF

D gene: TRBD2
clone size: many
J gene: TRBJ2-7
V gene: TRBV7-2
CDR3 DNA: TGTGCCAGCAGCCCCGCTGGACTAGCGGGAGGTGGCGAGCAGTACTTC
CDR3 protein: CASSPAGLAGGGEQYF

D gene: .
clone size: many
J gene: TRBJ2-7
V gene: TRBV5-1
CDR3 DNA: TGCGCCAGCAGCTTGGCCGCAGGAACCTACGAGCAGTACTTC
CDR3 protein: CASSLAAGTYEQYF

D gene: TRBD2
clone size: many
J gene: TRBJ2-5
V gene: TRBV7-2
CDR3 DNA: TGTGCCAGCAGCCCCCCGACTAGCGGGAGTCTGGCGCGGACCCAGTACTTC
CDR3 protein: CASSPPTSGSLARTQYF